This T cell receptor (beta chain) is drawn from a study of blood T cell repertoires in COVID-19. Study summary: Collection of acute and convalescent COVID-19 samples took place in the United States, Italy and Spain. PBMCs, B-cell-depleted T cells, or T cells were the source of the cDNA or gDNA that made up the material.

Authors' processing steps: Nucleated cell number was recorded as an estimate derived from reference gene primer amplification. Profiled with immunoSEQ multiplex PCR; TCRdb holds only in-frame clones, not every one. V and J calls and clone size are given by that table; D and trimming were obtained from the DNA. In the table there are roughly 14,000 clones, about 90% of which are singletons. The sequenced sample consisted of peripheral blood. This clonotype was sampled from a human donor in a cohort sampled during active COVID-19.

The CDR3 protein is CASRPFRDRGFNEQFF. The DNA of the CDR3 is TGTGCCAGCAGGCCTTTCCGGGACAGGGGTTTCAATGAGCAGTTCTTC. This sequence joins TRBV2 and TRBJ2-1, with TRBD1 matching 10 bases. The CDR3 has 16 residues. Trimming removed 6 bases from V and 6 bases from J; junction bases left unmatched: 11. Germline V gives CDR1 SNHLY, CDR2 FYNNEI.